Listed below are T cell receptor beta chains from one sample, sequenced in a study of type 1 regulatory T cells. TCRdb redid the calling of the reads with MiXCR, one entry per CDR3 protein. The repertoire includes 60,000 to 70,000 distinct CDR3 sequences, about 48% of them detected once, and more than 2% sits in the top ten. For these TCRs, the target antigens are not known. Sequenced material: cultured non-Tr1 T cells, either the whole culture or a sorted T cell fraction (not recorded which). The receptors here all came from a human donor in good health. Both conserved end residues are part of each CDR3. A D gene is named only where the DNA matches it firmly. A row's size may be missing; if present it is once, few, many or a size class.

CDR3: CASTLTGRNTGELFF
DNA: TGTGCCAGCACCTTGACAGGGAGGAACACCGGGGAGCTGTTTTTT
J: TRBJ2-2
size: few
D: TRBD1
V: TRBV3-1

CDR3: CASSTVGSNQPQHF
DNA: TGTGCCAGCAGTACCGTGGGAAGCAATCAGCCCCAGCATTTT
J: TRBJ1-5
size: NA
D: NA
V: TRBV12-3/TRBV12-4

CDR3: CASSLGTLTYEQYF
DNA: TGTGCCAGCAGCTTGGGGACTTTAACCTACGAGCAGTACTTC
J: TRBJ2-7
size: many
D: NA
V: TRBV7-2

CDR3: CASRPGGARDEQYF
DNA: TGTGCCAGCAGGCCGGGGGGGGCCAGGGACGAGCAGTACTTC
J: TRBJ2-7
size: few
D: TRBD2
V: TRBV27

CDR3: CASSFTYQAYEQYF
DNA: TGTGCCAGCAGTTTTACCTATCAAGCCTACGAGCAGTACTTC
J: TRBJ2-7
size: few
D: NA
V: TRBV12-3/TRBV12-4

CDR3: CSARTTGRKHEAFF
DNA: TGCAGTGCTAGAACCACAGGAAGAAAACATGAAGCTTTCTTT
J: TRBJ1-1
size: NA
D: NA
V: TRBV20-1

CDR3: CASRGVFGELFF
DNA: TGTGCCAGCAGAGGGGTTTTTGGGGAGCTGTTTTTT
J: TRBJ2-2
size: few
D: NA
V: TRBV28

CDR3: CASSLNPGRLNQPQHF
DNA: TGTGCCAGCAGTCTAAACCCGGGGCGGTTGAATCAGCCCCAGCATTTT
J: TRBJ1-5
size: NA
D: NA
V: TRBV27

CDR3: CASSRQGTEAFF
DNA: TGTGCCAGCAGTCGACAGGGCACCGAAGCTTTCTTT
J: TRBJ1-1
size: few
D: TRBD1
V: TRBV9

CDR3: CASSRLRQSQETQYF
DNA: TGTGCCAGCAGCCGGTTGCGACAGTCTCAAGAGACCCAGTACTTC
J: TRBJ2-5
size: NA
D: NA
V: TRBV16

CDR3: CASSLGGITSKGEQFF
DNA: TGTGCCAGCAGCCTAGGGGGCATCACTAGCAAAGGGGAGCAGTTCTTC
J: TRBJ2-1
size: NA
D: NA
V: TRBV11-2

CDR3: CASSSRPYPNDNEQFF
DNA: TGTGCCAGCAGTTCCCGGCCCTACCCTAACGACAATGAGCAGTTCTTC
J: TRBJ2-1
size: NA
D: NA
V: TRBV12-3/TRBV12-4

CDR3: CASSEGNTEAFF
DNA: TGCGCCAGCAGTGAAGGGAACACTGAAGCTTTCTTT
J: TRBJ1-1
size: few
D: NA
V: TRBV10-2

CDR3: CASSEDWTGGFGANVLTF
DNA: TGTGCCAGCAGTGAAGATTGGACAGGGGGCTTTGGGGCCAACGTCCTGACTTTC
J: TRBJ2-6
size: NA
D: TRBD1
V: TRBV6-1

CDR3: CASSPSPRTSGGGPDTQYF
DNA: TGTGCCAGCAGCCCCTCGCCGAGGACTAGCGGGGGGGGACCAGATACGCAGTATTTT
J: TRBJ2-3
size: NA
D: TRBD2
V: TRBV7-3

CDR3: CASSQDPRGSYGYTF
DNA: TGCGCCAGCAGCCAAGATCCCAGGGGGAGCTATGGCTACACCTTC
J: TRBJ1-2
size: NA
D: TRBD1
V: TRBV4-1

CDR3: CASSTQLGETQYF
DNA: TGTGCCAGCAGTACCCAGCTAGGGGAGACCCAGTACTTC
J: TRBJ2-5
size: NA
D: NA
V: TRBV12-3/TRBV12-4

CDR3: CASSPGVSSSYEQYF
DNA: TGTGCCAGCTCACCGGGAGTCTCCAGCTCCTACGAGCAGTACTTC
J: TRBJ2-7
size: NA
D: NA
V: TRBV18

CDR3: CASSQGDRERGAFF
DNA: TGTGCCAGCAGCCAAGGAGACAGGGAACGGGGAGCTTTCTTT
J: TRBJ1-1
size: NA
D: TRBD1
V: TRBV3-1

CDR3: CASSLNGVEAPLHF
DNA: TGTGCCAGCAGCTTGAACGGGGTTGAAGCACCCCTCCACTTT
J: TRBJ1-6
size: few
D: NA
V: TRBV5-6

CDR3: CASSWTGTSGGYEQYF
DNA: TGCGCCAGCAGCTGGACCGGGACTAGCGGGGGGTACGAGCAGTACTTC
J: TRBJ2-7
size: few
D: TRBD2
V: TRBV5-1

CDR3: CASVPTPLAGGLDTQYF
DNA: TGTGCCAGCGTGCCCACCCCACTAGCGGGGGGCTTAGATACGCAGTATTTT
J: TRBJ2-3
size: NA
D: TRBD2
V: TRBV2

CDR3: CASSFRVGTEAFF
DNA: TGTGCCAGCAGCTTCAGGGTTGGCACTGAAGCTTTCTTT
J: TRBJ1-1
size: few
D: NA
V: TRBV7-8

CDR3: CASSLIRGSPLHF
DNA: TGCGCCAGCAGCCTCATCCGAGGTTCACCCCTCCACTTT
J: TRBJ1-6
size: NA
D: NA
V: TRBV5-1

CDR3: CASRQSGTDNSPLHF
DNA: TGTGCCAGCCGCCAATCCGGGACAGATAATTCACCCCTCCACTTT
J: TRBJ1-6
size: NA
D: TRBD1
V: TRBV2

CDR3: CASDRGRSNNEQFF
DNA: TGTGCCAGTGACAGGGGACGATCGAACAATGAGCAGTTCTTC
J: TRBJ2-1
size: once
D: TRBD1
V: TRBV24-1

CDR3: CASNRGGTEKNTIYF
DNA: TGCGCCAGCAACCGAGGGGGGACAGAAAAGAACACCATATATTTT
J: TRBJ1-3
size: NA
D: TRBD1
V: TRBV5-1

CDR3: CASSSSGRATGELFF
DNA: TGTGCCAGCAGCTCTAGCGGGCGGGCTACCGGGGAGCTGTTTTTT
J: TRBJ2-2
size: few
D: TRBD2
V: TRBV5-5

CDR3: CSARVGSVQETQYF
DNA: TGCAGTGCTAGAGTAGGATCGGTACAAGAGACCCAGTACTTC
J: TRBJ2-5
size: few
D: NA
V: TRBV20-1

CDR3: CASSYGQASLSYNEQFF
DNA: TGCGCCAGCAGCTACGGACAGGCCTCGCTTTCCTACAATGAGCAGTTCTTC
J: TRBJ2-1
size: NA
D: TRBD1
V: TRBV5-1

CDR3: CASSLSGGANEQFF
DNA: TGTGCCAGCAGTCTTAGCGGGGGGGCAAATGAGCAGTTCTTC
J: TRBJ2-1
size: NA
D: TRBD2
V: TRBV12-3/TRBV12-4

CDR3: CASSSDSSGANVLTF
DNA: TGTGCCAGCAGTTCGGACAGCTCTGGGGCCAACGTCCTGACTTTC
J: TRBJ2-6
size: few
D: NA
V: TRBV6-2/TRBV6-3

CDR3: CASSPTVQNIQYF
DNA: TGTGCCAGCTCACCAACGGTCCAAAACATTCAGTACTTC
J: TRBJ2-4
size: once
D: NA
V: TRBV18

CDR3: CASSHNQRNQPQHF
DNA: TGTGCCAGCAGTCACAACCAGAGGAATCAGCCCCAGCATTTT
J: TRBJ1-5
size: NA
D: NA
V: TRBV7-9

CDR3: CASRSLGGAYEQFF
DNA: TGTGCCAGCCGTAGTTTGGGGGGGGCGTATGAGCAGTTCTTC
J: TRBJ2-1
size: few
D: NA
V: TRBV12-3/TRBV12-4

CDR3: CASSPQGYGYEQYF
DNA: TGTGCCAGCAGTCCACAGGGATACGGCTACGAGCAGTACTTC
J: TRBJ2-7
size: NA
D: NA
V: TRBV12-3/TRBV12-4

CDR3: CASSWDSNQPQHF
DNA: TGTGCCAGCAGCTGGGACAGTAATCAGCCCCAGCATTTT
J: TRBJ1-5
size: few
D: TRBD1
V: TRBV2

CDR3: CSAWTGAPGDTQYF
DNA: TGCAGTGCGTGGACGGGGGCCCCAGGAGATACGCAGTATTTT
J: TRBJ2-3
size: NA
D: NA
V: TRBV20-1

CDR3: CSATRAGPHNEQFF
DNA: TGCAGTGCTACCCGAGCGGGGCCCCACAATGAGCAGTTCTTC
J: TRBJ2-1
size: NA
D: TRBD2
V: TRBV20-1

CDR3: CASRDGSGGRSEQFF
DNA: TGTGCCAGCCGAGACGGAAGCGGGGGGCGTAGTGAGCAGTTCTTC
J: TRBJ2-1
size: few
D: TRBD2
V: TRBV12-3/TRBV12-4

CDR3: CASQTRGPPYEQYF
DNA: TGTGCCAGCCAAACAAGGGGACCTCCTTACGAGCAGTACTTC
J: TRBJ2-7
size: NA
D: NA
V: TRBV6-5

CDR3: CASSLVPPYEQYF
DNA: TGCGCCAGCAGCTTGGTTCCGCCCTACGAGCAGTACTTC
J: TRBJ2-7
size: NA
D: NA
V: TRBV5-1

CDR3: CASSLESASERYF
DNA: TGTGCCAGCAGCTTAGAATCCGCCTCCGAGCGGTACTTC
J: TRBJ2-7
size: few
D: NA
V: TRBV11-2

CDR3: CSASPSDRSNQPQHF
DNA: TGCAGTGCCAGTCCCTCGGACAGGAGCAATCAGCCCCAGCATTTT
J: TRBJ1-5
size: NA
D: TRBD1
V: TRBV20-1

CDR3: CASSLAGNAEAFF
DNA: TGTGCCAGCAGTTTAGCGGGGAACGCTGAAGCTTTCTTT
J: TRBJ1-1
size: NA
D: NA
V: TRBV12-3/TRBV12-4

CDR3: CSARDGTSGGVSEQYF
DNA: TGCAGTGCTAGAGACGGGACTAGCGGGGGGGTTTCCGAGCAGTACTTC
J: TRBJ2-7
size: NA
D: TRBD2
V: TRBV20-1

CDR3: CASSLGATNYEQYF
DNA: TGTGCCAGCAGCTTAGGGGCCACAAACTACGAGCAGTACTTC
J: TRBJ2-7
size: once
D: NA
V: TRBV7-8

CDR3: CASSSGQERTEAFF
DNA: TGTGCCAGCAGCTCCGGACAGGAACGGACTGAAGCTTTCTTT
J: TRBJ1-1
size: NA
D: TRBD1
V: TRBV7-2